The 9 T cell receptor beta chains reported below all come from one sample, sequenced in a study of shared clonotypes between healthy human individuals. Clones were sequenced by immunoSEQ multiplex PCR, and TCRdb holds only the in-frame ones, with some missing. The table lists about 1 million clones, approximately 70% of them singletons, with over 1.3% in the top ten. The source material was memory CD4+ T cells sorted from blood. Subset specified: CD45RA-negative fraction. The receptor set was obtained from a man aged 18-30 years in good health.

Only a few counts were recorded for this clone. The chain links TRBV6-1 to TRBJ2-1, with unresolved D. Trimming cost V 5 bases and J 6 bases, with 14 bases left between them. The CDR3 runs to 14 residues. The germline V gene encodes CDR1 MNHNS and CDR2 SASEGT. CDR3 sequence reads: CASSFLERANEQFF. The DNA of the CDR3 is TGTGCCAGCAGTTTCCTTGAGAGAGCCAATGAGCAGTTCTTC.

The rearrangement links TRBV7-8 to TRBJ1-1; D might be TRBD1 (5 bases). In germline, CDR1 is SGHVS, CDR2 FQNEAQ. The CDR3 contains 15 residues. The germline V and J ends were trimmed by 1 base and 0 bases, with 9 bases remaining between them. The CDR3 DNA follows: TGTGCCAGCAGCTTAGATCCAGGGTTGAACACTGAAGCTTTCTTT. Its translation: CASSLDPGLNTEAFF. Supplemented by reference TRBV7-8 and TRBJ1-1, the full variable domain reads GAGVSQSPRYKVAKRGQDVALRCDPISGHVSLFWYQQALGQGPEFLTYFQNEAQLDKSGLPSDRFFAERPEGSVSTLKIQRTQQEDSAVYLCASSLDPGLNTEAFFGQGTRLTVV.

CDR3 in amino acids: CASSQGPGTGVSEQFF. CDR3 sequence (DNA): TGTGCCAGCAGCCAAGGACCCGGGACAGGGGTCTCGGAGCAGTTCTTC. The chain carries TRBV14 and TRBJ2-1; TRBD1 matches 10 bases. The CDR3 loop spans 16 amino acids. Germline V gene data show CDR1 as SGHDN and CDR2 as FVKESK. Trimming cost V 1 base and J 10 bases; bases outside gene matches: 10.

In this sample, this clone turned up once. The chain couples TRBV5-4 to TRBJ2-2; D remains unclear. The CDR3 covers 14 residues. The germline CDR1 and CDR2 sequences are SGHNT and YYREEE (reference sequence). Trimming pared 2 bases from V and 3 bases from J, leaving 8 bases between. The CDR3 is CASSFNSDTGELFF. CDR3 sequence (DNA): TGTGCCAGCAGCTTTAACTCCGACACCGGGGAGCTGTTTTTT.

The chain couples TRBV4-3 to TRBJ1-2; TRBD1 is a possible D gene (6 bases). The V and J ends lost 1 base and 1 base respectively, with 13 bases between them. The CDR3 has 16 amino acids. Germline lookup yields CDR1 LGHNA and CDR2 YSLEER. CDR3 sequence: CASSQGATGINYGYTF. CDR3 nucleotide sequence: TGCGCCAGCAGCCAAGGAGCGACAGGTATTAACTATGGCTACACCTTC.

The gene calls are TRBV6-1 and TRBJ1-2; weak D call: TRBD1 (6 bases). The CDR3 has 15 residues. With 3 bases removed from V and 4 bases from J, the gap between germline ends came to 15 bases. CDR1 MNHNS and CDR2 SASEGT come from the germline V gene. Here the CDR3 reads CASSENPKGGYGYTF. CDR3 bases: TGTGCCAGCAGTGAGAACCCCAAGGGGGGCTATGGCTACACCTTC.

This clone turned up a few times. This chain joins TRBV2 and TRBJ2-7; tentatively, D is TRBD1 (6 bases). The CDR3 contains 13 residues. Deletions cut 5 bases from V and 3 bases from J, with 11 bases between. CDR1 and CDR2 (germline): SNHLY, FYNNEI. The CDR3 DNA reads as TGTGCCAGCAGTCCCGGGACAATCTACGAGCAGTACTTC. Its protein product is CASSPGTIYEQYF.

This clone was picked up a small number of times. This sequence joins TRBV5-1 and TRBJ2-7, with D possibly matching TRBD2 (5 bases). The CDR3 is 15 residues long. The V end was cut by 7 bases, the J end by 2 bases, with 19 bases between. In germline, CDR1 is SGHRS, CDR2 YFSETQ. The CDR3 here is CASRAGSSDPYEQYF. For the CDR3, the DNA is TGCGCCAGCCGCGCGGGCAGCTCAGACCCCTACGAGCAGTACTTC.

This clone was picked up a small number of times. The rearrangement uses TRBV19 and TRBJ1-1, with D unclear. Per germline, CDR1 LNHDA and CDR2 SQIVND (reference sequence). V dropped 6 bases and J dropped 4 bases, with 6 bases sitting between them. This CDR3 comprises 11 residues. CDR3 in amino acids: CASSVRTEAFF. The CDR3 coding sequence is TGTGCCAGTAGCGTTCGCACTGAAGCTTTCTTT.